This note documents a single TCR beta chain sequence. The CDR3 totals 15 residues. J lost 5 bases, V lost 4 bases, and 7 bases had no gene match. Germline V CDR1 and CDR2: SGHRS, YFSETQ. These data come from a study of control samples from healthy donors and cancer patients. TCRdb keeps only in-frame clones here, not all; method: immunoSEQ multiplex PCR. This table has 400,000 to 450,000 clones, 90% appearing once. This TCR was recovered from a man between 35 and 55 years old with head and neck cancer. This chain links TRBV5-1 with TRBJ2-3; 10 nucleotides match TRBD2. Source material: PBMCs. The CDR3 nucleotides read TGCGCCAGCAGCGCAACTAGCGGGGCCTTAGATACGCAGTATTTT. Amino acids: CASSATSGALDTQYF.